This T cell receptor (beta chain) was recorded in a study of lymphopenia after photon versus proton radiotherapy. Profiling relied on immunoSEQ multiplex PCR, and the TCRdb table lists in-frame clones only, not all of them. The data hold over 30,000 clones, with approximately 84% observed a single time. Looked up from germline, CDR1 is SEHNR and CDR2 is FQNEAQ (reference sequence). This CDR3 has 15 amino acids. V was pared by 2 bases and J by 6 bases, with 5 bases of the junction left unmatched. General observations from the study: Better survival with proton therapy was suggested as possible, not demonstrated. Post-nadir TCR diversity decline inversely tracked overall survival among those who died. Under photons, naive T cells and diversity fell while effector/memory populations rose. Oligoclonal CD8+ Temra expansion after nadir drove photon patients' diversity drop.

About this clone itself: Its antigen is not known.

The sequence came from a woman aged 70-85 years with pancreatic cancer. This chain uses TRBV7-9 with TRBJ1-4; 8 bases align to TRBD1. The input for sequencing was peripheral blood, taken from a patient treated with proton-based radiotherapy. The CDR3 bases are TGTGCCAGCAGCTTACGGACAGGGCAAGATGAAAAACTGTTTTTT. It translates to CASSLRTGQDEKLFF.